These 15 T cell receptor beta chains share one sample of origin, sequenced in a study of identical twins. In TCRdb, the 5' RACE reads were re-called with MiXCR into one record per CDR3 protein. The sample holds approximately 670,000 distinct CDR3 sequences, roughly 6% seen once. The source material was naive T cells sorted from blood. The receptors derive from a man aged 18 to 35 in good health.

Many counts were recorded for this clonotype. V and J are TRBV7-9 and TRBJ2-7, with D perhaps matching TRBD1 or TRBD2 (5 bases each). This CDR3 comprises 13 residues. The V gene lost 3 bases and the J gene lost 5 bases, with 11 bases spanning the gap. CDR1 and CDR2 from the germline V gene are SEHNR and FQNEAQ (reference sequence). The CDR3: CASSFSRGDEQYV. The CDR3 nucleotides are TGTGCCAGCAGCTTTAGTCGGGGCGACGAGCAGTACGTC.

This chain uses TRBV9 with TRBJ2-5; D call uncertain. The ends were cut back, 1 base at V and 5 bases at J, with 24 bases in the middle. This CDR3 has 18 amino acids. Germline V gene lookup returns CDR1 SGDLS and CDR2 YYNGEE. CDR3 protein: CASSVQALGSAARETQYF. In nucleotides, the CDR3 is TGTGCCAGCAGCGTACAAGCCCTCGGCTCCGCGGCAAGGGAGACCCAGTACTTC.

The chain combines TRBV7-3 with TRBJ2-1; the match to TRBD2 covers 11 bases. J was trimmed by 7 bases and V by 5 bases; bases with no gene match: 7. The CDR3 extends over 15 amino acids. The germline CDR1 and CDR2 sequences are SGHTA and FQGTGA. CDR3 nucleotide sequence: TGTGCCAGCAGCCAACGACTAGCGGGGACGAATGAGCAGTTCTTC. Its translation is CASSQRLAGTNEQFF.

The table lists this clonotype with many counts. V is TRBV7-2 and J is TRBJ2-3; tentatively, D is TRBD1 or TRBD2 (5 bases each). Trimming shortened V by 4 bases and J by 6 bases, and 20 bases separated the two germline ends. The germline gives CDR1 SGHTA, CDR2 FQGNSA. CDR3 length: 16 residues. DNA for the CDR3: TGTGCCAGCAGCTCCCAACTAGGGGTGGTGTCGGATACGCAGTATTTT. Protein: CASSSQLGVVSDTQYF.

The CDR3, as DNA: TGTGCCAGCAGCCAATTCAGGAGCGGCCGAAGGGATGAGCAGTTCTTC. Its protein product is CASSQFRSGRRDEQFF. The rearrangement uses TRBV3-1 and TRBJ2-1; a weak D match, TRBD2 (5 bases). V lost 2 bases and J 8 bases, leaving 19 bases between the germline ends. Germline CDR1 reads LGHDT; CDR2 reads YNNKEL (reference sequence). CDR3 length: 16 amino acids.

The V call is TRBV6-1, the J call TRBJ1-3; D is uncertain. The germline CDR1 and CDR2 sequences are MNHNS and SASEGT. The germline V and J ends were trimmed by 4 bases and 4 bases, with 8 bases remaining between them. The CDR3 is made up of 13 amino acids. The CDR3 protein is CASSARLGNTIYF. In nucleotides, the CDR3 is TGTGCCAGCAGTGCCCGACTGGGAAACACCATATATTTT.

The sample holds many counts of this clonotype. The rearrangement uses TRBV29-1 and TRBJ2-2; no definite D call. Germline V gives CDR1 SQVTM, CDR2 ANQGSEA. V gave up 3 bases and J gave up 7 bases, with 9 bases separating them. CDR3 length: 12 amino acids. The CDR3: CSVDVGYGELFF. Written as DNA, the CDR3 is TGCAGCGTTGATGTAGGTTACGGGGAGCTGTTTTTT.

CDR3 nucleotides: TGTGCCAGCAGCGCGGACAGGGCTAACTATGGCTACACCTTC. Translation: CASSADRANYGYTF. The V call is TRBV5-5, the J call TRBJ1-2; 8 bases fit TRBD1. CDR3 length equals 14 residues. V dropped 4 bases and J dropped 0; count of bases not matched to a gene: 2. Looked up from germline, CDR1 is SGHKS and CDR2 is YYEKEE (reference sequence).

This clonotype was detected many times. In DNA, the CDR3 is TGCAGTGCTAGAGATCGGAAGACAGGGGAAGCTTTCTTT. Amino acid sequence: CSARDRKTGEAFF. The J gene is TRBJ1-1, the V gene TRBV20-1, with 7 bases fitting TRBD1. V gave up 0 bases and J gave up 8 bases; unmatched junction bases: 6. The CDR3 spans 13 residues. Germline CDR1 and CDR2: DFQATT and SNEGSKA (reference sequence).

This rearrangement joins TRBV5-1 to TRBJ1-2; D ambiguous. Germline V gives CDR1 SGHRS, CDR2 YFSETQ. V shed 4 bases and J shed 5 bases, with 12 bases lying between them. The CDR3 has 13 amino acids. CDR3 sequence (DNA): TGCGCCAGCAGCCAAACGTCGGATTATGGCTACACCTTC. Translated: CASSQTSDYGYTF.

The table lists this clonotype with many counts. This rearrangement joins TRBV29-1 to TRBJ2-7; D is unresolved. V was shortened by 0 bases and J by 6 bases, with 6 bases between the two germline ends. Per germline, CDR1 SQVTM and CDR2 ANQGSEA. The length of the CDR3 is 11 residues. The CDR3 DNA is TGCAGCGTTGAAGATTTCGTCGAGCAGTACGTC. This gives the protein CSVEDFVEQYV.

This clonotype was observed at least ten times. The chain couples TRBV20-1 to TRBJ2-3; D gene uncertain. V lost 5 bases and J lost 0, with 12 bases in between. Germline V gene data show CDR1 as DFQATT and CDR2 as SNEGSKA (reference sequence). The CDR3 is 14 amino acids. CDR3 protein: CSAPAGGSTDTQYF. As DNA, the CDR3 is TGCAGTGCTCCCGCCGGCGGAAGCACAGATACGCAGTATTTT.

This clonotype was found many times. The chain links TRBV29-1 to TRBJ2-3; D might be TRBD2 (6 bases). The CDR3 runs 14 residues. V lost 4 bases, J lost 2 bases, and 13 bases lay in between. The germline V gene has CDR1 SQVTM and CDR2 ANQGSEA. The CDR3 protein is CSVVSSDFTDTQYF. In DNA form, the CDR3 reads TGCAGCGTTGTCTCTAGCGACTTCACAGATACGCAGTATTTT.

This clonotype has a count of ten or more. This chain joins TRBV7-2 and TRBJ2-2, with no clear D. Trimming left V 5 bases short and J 7 bases short, with 11 bases between. This CDR3 has 13 amino acids. Germline V CDR1 and CDR2: SGHTA, FQGNSA. CDR3 residues: CASSPLSVGELFF. DNA of the CDR3: TGTGCCAGCAGCCCCCTTAGTGTCGGGGAGCTGTTTTTT.

The V and J genes are TRBV11-2 and TRBJ2-5; 7 nucleotides agree with TRBD2. The CDR3 is 16 residues long. J was trimmed by 4 bases and V by 4 bases; bases with no gene match: 12. Germline V lookup: CDR1 SGHAT, CDR2 FQNNGV. In DNA form, the CDR3 reads TGTGCCAGCAGCTCTACCCTAGCGGTGGGGGGAGAGACCCAGTACTTC. This codes for CASSSTLAVGGETQYF.